The 5 T cell receptor beta chains below come from one sample, sequenced in a study of T-cell memory formation after mild COVID-19. Using its own MiXCR run on the 5' RACE reads, TCRdb lists one record per CDR3 protein. The sample holds approximately 290,000 distinct CDR3 sequences; roughly 15% are singletons and the top ten take approximately 23%. Sequencing was performed on PBMCs or a T cell subset sorted from them (not recorded which). These receptors originate from a man between 18 and 35 years old who had mild COVID-19 (a few samples of this study predate the infection). Cell type and time point are not known.

There are a few counts of this clonotype. CDR3 nucleotides: TGCGCCAGCCTCAGGGATTTTGAGGACACTGAAGCTTTCTTT. The encoded protein is CASLRDFEDTEAFF. This chain connects TRBV5-1 to TRBJ1-1, with D possibly TRBD1 on 5 matching bases. The length of the CDR3 is 14 residues. V was pared by 7 bases and J by 3 bases, with 16 bases between. CDR1 is SGHRS, CDR2 YFSETQ, per germline.

The J gene is TRBJ1-2, the V gene TRBV23-1; D is perhaps TRBD1 (6 bases). TRBV23-1 carries the ORF label, with uncertain function. The CDR3 loop spans 17 amino acids. Trimming removed 0 bases from V and 4 bases from J, with 18 bases in between. The CDR3 reads CASSQSGPEDSLYGYTF. CDR3 coding DNA: TGCGCCAGCAGTCAATCGGGGCCGGAGGACAGCCTCTATGGCTACACCTTC.

The chain combines TRBV29-1 with TRBJ2-1, with 9 positions matching TRBD1. Germline V CDR1 and CDR2: SQVTM, ANQGSEA. The CDR3 sequence is 14 residues long. The V segment lost 8 bases and the J segment 3 bases; nucleotides outside the gene matches: 8. CDR3 nucleotides: TGCAGCCTCCAGGGACAGGGCTACTACAATGAGCAGTTCTTC. Encoded protein: CSLQGQGYYNEQFF.

The CDR3: CGAQTDRGYEQYV. Written as DNA, the CDR3 is TGCGGTGCCCAAACCGACAGGGGCTACGAGCAGTACGTC. The chain combines TRBV20-1 with TRBJ2-7, with 8 bases aligning to TRBD1. Germline V lookup: CDR1 DFQATT, CDR2 SNEGSKA (reference sequence). This CDR3 has 13 amino acids.

This clonotype has just a few counts. The rearrangement joins TRBV6-6 to TRBJ1-5; no firm D call. V lost 3 bases and J lost 7, with 13 bases in between. This CDR3 has 14 amino acids. Germline CDR1 MNHNY, CDR2 SVGAGI (reference sequence). The CDR3 reads CASSYAESHQPQHF. CDR3 DNA sequence: TGTGCCAGCAGTTATGCAGAATCTCACCAGCCCCAGCATTTT.